This T cell receptor (beta chain) was profiled in a study of blood T cell repertoires in COVID-19. Whole-study context: Recovered status in Cohort 3 required two negative PCRs, clearance, or symptom resolution. Acute-phase and convalescent COVID-19 samples originated in the United States, Italy and Spain.

Individuals drawn from 20 to 25 US areas were roughly 18 to 95 years old. Per the original methods: Researchers report that nucleated cell counts were estimated from reference gene primer amplification. Produced via immunoSEQ multiplex PCR; TCRdb's table is partial and in-frame only. V, J and clone size derive from that table, while D and trimming were established from the DNA sequence. The sample includes some 160,000 clones, less than 80% seen only once; the top ten take under 20%. This TCR was sampled from a woman between 65 and 79 years old in a cohort exposed to, infected with or recovered from COVID-19 (not recorded which). Sequenced material: PBMCs or T cells enriched from blood (not recorded which).

In DNA, the CDR3 is TGTGCCAGCAGCCCGATTGGACAGCAGATGAACACTGAAGCTTTCTTT. This sequence encodes CASSPIGQQMNTEAFF. The J gene is TRBJ1-1, the V gene TRBV5-4; D is perhaps TRBD1 (6 bases). Germline-derived CDR1 and CDR2 are SGHNT and YYREEE (reference sequence). The length of the CDR3 is 16 residues. Trimming left V 4 bases short and J 0 bases short, with 16 bases between.